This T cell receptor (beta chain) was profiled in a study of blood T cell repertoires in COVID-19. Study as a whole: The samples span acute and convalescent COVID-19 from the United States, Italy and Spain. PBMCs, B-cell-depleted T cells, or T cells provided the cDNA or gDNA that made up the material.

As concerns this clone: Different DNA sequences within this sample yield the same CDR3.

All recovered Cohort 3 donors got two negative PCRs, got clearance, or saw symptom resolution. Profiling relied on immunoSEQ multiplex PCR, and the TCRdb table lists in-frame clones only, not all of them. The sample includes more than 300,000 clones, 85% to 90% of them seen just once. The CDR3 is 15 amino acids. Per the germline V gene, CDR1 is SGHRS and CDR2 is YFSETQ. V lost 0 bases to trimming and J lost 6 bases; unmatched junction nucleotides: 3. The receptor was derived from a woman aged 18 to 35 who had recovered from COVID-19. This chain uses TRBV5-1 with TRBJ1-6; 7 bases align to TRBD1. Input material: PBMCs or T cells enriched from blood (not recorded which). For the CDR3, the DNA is TGCGCCAGCAGCTTGGGACAGGGAGGTAATTCACCCCTCCACTTT. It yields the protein CASSLGQGGNSPLHF.